The entry below describes one TCR beta chain. Its antigen is currently unknown. Assay used: immunoSEQ multiplex PCR; TCRdb lists only in-frame clones, some missing. The sample records some 100,000 clones, 85% to 95% being singletons. The germline V gene has CDR1 SQVTM and CDR2 ANQGSEA. This CDR3 is 12 amino acids long. Trimming took off 2 bases at V and 5 bases at J, with 10 bases between the two ends. This specimen belongs to a study of graft-versus-host responses after intestinal transplantation. This chain uses TRBV29-1 with TRBJ2-7; tentative D call: TRBD1 (5 bases). The sequenced sample was unstimulated CD8+ T cells sorted from spleen or lymph node cells, obtained before transplant. This receptor was taken from a human donor who was the organ donor for an intestinal transplant. The CDR3 reads CSVEQGCHEQYF. Here the CDR3 DNA reads TGCAGCGTTGAACAGGGTTGTCACGAGCAGTACTTC.